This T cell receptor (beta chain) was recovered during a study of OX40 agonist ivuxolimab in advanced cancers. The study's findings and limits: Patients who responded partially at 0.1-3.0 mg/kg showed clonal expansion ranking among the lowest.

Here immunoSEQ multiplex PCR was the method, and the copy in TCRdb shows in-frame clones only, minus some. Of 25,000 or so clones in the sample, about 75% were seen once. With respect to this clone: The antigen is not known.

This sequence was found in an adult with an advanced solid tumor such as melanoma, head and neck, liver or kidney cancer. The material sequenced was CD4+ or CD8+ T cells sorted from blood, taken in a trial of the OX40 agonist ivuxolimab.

CDR3 sequence reads: CASSLDWRGRCYEQYF. In nucleotides, the CDR3 is TGTGCCAGCAGCTTAGATTGGCGGGGGCGTTGTTACGAGCAGTACTTC. V and J are TRBV11-3 and TRBJ2-7; TRBD2 might be the D (7 bases). V was clipped by 0 bases and J by 4 bases, with 16 bases between them. The CDR3 loop spans 16 amino acids. Per the germline V gene, CDR1 is SGHNT and CDR2 is YENEEA.